One sample yielded the 5 T cell receptor beta chains listed below, sequenced in a study of Graves' ophthalmopathy and Graves' hyperthyroidism. Amplified material comprised TCR beta CDR3 regions derived from RNA transcripts. Investigators did first-round RT-PCR with HTBI primers, then second-round multiplex PCR. TCRdb re-analysed the multiplex PCR reads in MiXCR, keeping a single row per CDR3 protein. The profile shows more than 300,000 distinct CDR3 sequences, about 15% of them singletons. Source material: peripheral blood. The source of these receptors is an adult woman with stable Graves' hyperthyroidism.

This clonotype was recorded at least ten times. The chain links TRBV7-2 to TRBJ2-7, with 9 bases lining up with TRBD1. V dropped 6 bases and J dropped 5; count of bases not matched to a gene: 11. The CDR3 covers 15 residues. Germline lookup yields CDR1 SGHTA and CDR2 FQGNSA. Here the CDR3 reads CASSYSRDRANEQYF. The CDR3 coding sequence is TGTGCCAGCAGTTATAGCCGGGACAGGGCCAACGAGCAGTACTTC.

Turning to this clonotype: One base away lies a much larger clone, so this may be a sequencing read error. This chain connects TRBV7-2 to TRBJ2-5, with a tentative D call TRBD2 (6 bases). Trimming removed 1 base from V and 4 bases from J, with 16 bases in between. From germline, CDR1 is SGHTA and CDR2 FQGNSA. This CDR3 comprises 16 residues. In DNA, the CDR3 is TGTGCCAGCAGCTTAGTGGCGGGGCTAGGGGTAGAGACCCAGTACTTC. Protein product: CASSLVAGLGVETQYF.

In this sample, this clonotype turned up many times. The rearrangement joins TRBV11-2 to TRBJ2-7; 7 bases map to TRBD2. With V trimmed by 5 bases and J by 0 bases, 7 bases remained unmatched. CDR3 size: 15 residues. Germline V gene sequence: CDR1 SGHAT, CDR2 FQNNGV. CDR3 nucleotides: TGTGCCAGCAGCCCTTTAAGCGGGGACTCCTACGAGCAGTACTTC. Translated: CASSPLSGDSYEQYF.

This clonotype was counted between two and nine times. It may be a read error: a sequence one base away is much more abundant. This rearrangement joins TRBV11-1 to TRBJ2-7, with 10 bases lining up with TRBD2. Per germline, CDR1 SGHAT and CDR2 FQDESV (reference sequence). The CDR3 length is 16 residues. CDR3 sequence: CDSSPTSGRATYEQYF. CDR3 coding DNA: TGTGACAGCAGCCCAACCAGCGGGAGGGCCACCTACGAGCAGTACTTC.

J is TRBJ2-4 and V is TRBV15; D is undetermined. The CDR3 contains 14 residues. Per the germline V gene, CDR1 is LNHNV and CDR2 is YYDKDF (reference sequence). Trimming took off 3 bases at V and 1 base at J, with 7 bases between the two ends. The CDR3 DNA is TGTGCCACCAGCAGGACTGGGGCCAAAAACATTCAGTACTTC. Residues: CATSRTGAKNIQYF. The full variable domain, with the rest looked up from reference TRBV15 and TRBJ2-4, is DAMVIQNPRYQVTQFGKPVTLSCSQTLNHNVMYWYQQKSSQAPKLLFHYYDKDFNNEADTPDNFQSRRPNTSFCFLDIRSPGLGDTAMYLCATSRTGAKNIQYFGAGTRLSVL.